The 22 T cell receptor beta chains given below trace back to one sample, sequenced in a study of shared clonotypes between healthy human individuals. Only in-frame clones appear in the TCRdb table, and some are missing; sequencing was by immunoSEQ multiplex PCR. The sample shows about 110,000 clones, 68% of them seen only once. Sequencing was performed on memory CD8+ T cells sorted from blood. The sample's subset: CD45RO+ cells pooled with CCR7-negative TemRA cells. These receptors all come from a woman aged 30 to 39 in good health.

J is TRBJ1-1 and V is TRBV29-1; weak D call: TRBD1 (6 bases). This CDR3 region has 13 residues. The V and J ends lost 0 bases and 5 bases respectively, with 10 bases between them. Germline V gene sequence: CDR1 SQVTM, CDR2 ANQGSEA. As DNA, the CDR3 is TGCAGCGTTGAAGATCATCAGGGGACTGAAGCTTTCTTT. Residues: CSVEDHQGTEAFF.

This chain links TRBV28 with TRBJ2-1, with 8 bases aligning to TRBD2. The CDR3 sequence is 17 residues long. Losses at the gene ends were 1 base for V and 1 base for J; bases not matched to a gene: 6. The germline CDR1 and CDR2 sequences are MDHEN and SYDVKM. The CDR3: CASSLLGGRISYNEQFF. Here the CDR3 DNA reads TGTGCCAGCAGTTTATTGGGCGGGAGGATATCCTACAATGAGCAGTTCTTC.

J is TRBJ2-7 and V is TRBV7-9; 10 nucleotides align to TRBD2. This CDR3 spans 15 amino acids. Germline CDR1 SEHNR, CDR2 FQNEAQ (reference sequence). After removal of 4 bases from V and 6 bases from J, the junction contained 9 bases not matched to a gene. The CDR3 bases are TGTGCCAGCAGCTACCGAGGGGGACTAGCGAGCGAGCAGTACTTC. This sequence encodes CASSYRGGLASEQYF.

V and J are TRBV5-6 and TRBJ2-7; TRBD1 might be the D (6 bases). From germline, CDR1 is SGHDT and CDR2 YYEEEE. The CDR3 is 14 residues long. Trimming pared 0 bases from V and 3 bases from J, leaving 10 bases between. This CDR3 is CASSLADSFYEQYF. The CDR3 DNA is TGTGCCAGCAGCTTGGCGGACAGTTTCTACGAGCAGTACTTC. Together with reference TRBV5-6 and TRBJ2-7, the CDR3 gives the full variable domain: DAGVTQSPTHLIKTRGQQVTLRCSPKSGHDTVSWYQQALGQGPQFIFQYYEEEERQRGNFPDRFSGHQFPNYSSELNVNALLLGDSALYLCASSLADSFYEQYFGPGTRLTVT.

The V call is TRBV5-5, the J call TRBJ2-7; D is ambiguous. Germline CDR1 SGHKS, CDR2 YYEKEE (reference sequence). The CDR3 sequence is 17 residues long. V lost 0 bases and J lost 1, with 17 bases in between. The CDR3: CASSLAPGPRRSYEQYF. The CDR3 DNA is TGTGCCAGCAGCTTGGCCCCTGGACCACGGCGATCCTACGAGCAGTACTTC.

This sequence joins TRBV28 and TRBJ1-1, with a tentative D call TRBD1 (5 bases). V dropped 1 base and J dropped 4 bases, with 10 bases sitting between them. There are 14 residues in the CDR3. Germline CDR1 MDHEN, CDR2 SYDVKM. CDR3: CASSLFLGGTEAFF. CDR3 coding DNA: TGTGCCAGCAGTTTATTTCTCGGGGGCACTGAAGCTTTCTTT.

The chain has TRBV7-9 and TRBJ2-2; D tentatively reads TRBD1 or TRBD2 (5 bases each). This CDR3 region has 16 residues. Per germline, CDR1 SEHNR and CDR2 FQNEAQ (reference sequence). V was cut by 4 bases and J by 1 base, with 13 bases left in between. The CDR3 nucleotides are TGTGCCAGCAGCTCACGAGACAGCGGGAACACCGGGGAGCTGTTTTTT. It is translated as CASSSRDSGNTGELFF.

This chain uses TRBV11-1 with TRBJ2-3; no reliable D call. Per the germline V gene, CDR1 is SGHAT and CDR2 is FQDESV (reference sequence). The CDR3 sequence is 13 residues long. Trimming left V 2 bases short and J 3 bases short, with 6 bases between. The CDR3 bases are TGTGCCAGCAGCTTATCCTGGACAGATACGCAGTATTTT. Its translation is CASSLSWTDTQYF.

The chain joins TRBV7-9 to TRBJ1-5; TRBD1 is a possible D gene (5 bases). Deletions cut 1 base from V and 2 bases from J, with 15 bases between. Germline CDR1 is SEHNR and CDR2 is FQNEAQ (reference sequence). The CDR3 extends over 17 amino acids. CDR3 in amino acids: CASSLGSRRGGNQPQHF. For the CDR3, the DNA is TGTGCCAGCAGCTTAGGTAGTCGGCGAGGGGGCAATCAGCCCCAGCATTTT. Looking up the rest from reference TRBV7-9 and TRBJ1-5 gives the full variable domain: DTGVSQNPRHKITKRGQNVTFRCDPISEHNRLYWYRQTLGQGPEFLTYFQNEAQLEKSRLLSDRFSAERPKGSFSTLEIQRTEQGDSAMYLCASSLGSRRGGNQPQHFGDGTRLSIL.

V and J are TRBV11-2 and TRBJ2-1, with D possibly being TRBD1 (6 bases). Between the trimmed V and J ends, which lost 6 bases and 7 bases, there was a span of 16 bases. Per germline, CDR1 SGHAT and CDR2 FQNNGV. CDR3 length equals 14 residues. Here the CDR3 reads CASRARQVGNEQFF. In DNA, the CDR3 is TGTGCCAGCAGGGCTAGACAGGTTGGGAATGAGCAGTTCTTC.

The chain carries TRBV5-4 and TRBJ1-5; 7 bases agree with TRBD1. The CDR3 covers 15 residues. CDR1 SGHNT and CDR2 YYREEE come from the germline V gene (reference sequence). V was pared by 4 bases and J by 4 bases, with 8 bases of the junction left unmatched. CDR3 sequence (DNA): TGTGCCAGCAGCCACGAGGGACAGCCTAATCAGCCCCAGCATTTT. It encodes CASSHEGQPNQPQHF. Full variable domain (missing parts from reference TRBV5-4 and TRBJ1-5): ETGVTQSPTHLIKTRGQQVTLRCSSQSGHNTVSWYQQALGQGPQFIFQYYREEENGRGNFPPRFSGLQFPNYSSELNVNALELDDSALYLCASSHEGQPNQPQHFGDGTRLSIL.

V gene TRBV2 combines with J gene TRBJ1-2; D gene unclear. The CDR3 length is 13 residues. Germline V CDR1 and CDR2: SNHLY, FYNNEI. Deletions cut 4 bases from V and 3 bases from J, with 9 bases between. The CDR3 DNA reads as TGTGCCAGCAGTGGCCAGCCTTACTATGGCTACACCTTC. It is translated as CASSGQPYYGYTF.

CDR3 sequence reads: CSARTGRSRYF. The CDR3 bases are TGCAGTGCTAGAACGGGTCGAAGTCGGTACTTC. The chain has TRBV20-1 and TRBJ2-4; D is unclear. The ends were cut back, 2 bases at V and 15 bases at J, with 14 bases in the middle. CDR1 DFQATT and CDR2 SNEGSKA come from the germline V gene (reference sequence). The CDR3 contains 11 residues.

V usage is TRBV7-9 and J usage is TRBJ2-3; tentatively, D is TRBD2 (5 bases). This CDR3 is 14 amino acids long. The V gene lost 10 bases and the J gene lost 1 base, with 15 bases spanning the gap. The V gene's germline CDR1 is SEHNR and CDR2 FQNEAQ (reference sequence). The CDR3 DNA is TGTGCCACCGAGGCGGGTCCCGGCACAGATACGCAGTATTTT. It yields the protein CATEAGPGTDTQYF.

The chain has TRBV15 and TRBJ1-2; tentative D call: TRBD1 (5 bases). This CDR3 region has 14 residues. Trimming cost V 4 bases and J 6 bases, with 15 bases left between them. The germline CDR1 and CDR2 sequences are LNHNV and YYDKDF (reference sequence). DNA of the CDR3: TGTGCCACCAGCACCTCGGGGGGATGGGATGGCTACACCTTC. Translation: CATSTSGGWDGYTF.

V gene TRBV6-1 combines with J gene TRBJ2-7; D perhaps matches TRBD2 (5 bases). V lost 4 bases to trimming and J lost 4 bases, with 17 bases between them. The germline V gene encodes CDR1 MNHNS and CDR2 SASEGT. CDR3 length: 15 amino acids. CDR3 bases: TGTGCCAGCAGTGGAGATGGACTTGCTCCTTACGAGCAGTACTTC. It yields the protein CASSGDGLAPYEQYF.

The chain's CDR3 is CASSSKGGLNQPQHF. CDR3 coding DNA: TGTGCCAGCAGCAGTAAAGGGGGCTTGAATCAGCCCCAGCATTTT. The chain is built from TRBV21-1 and TRBJ1-5; the table names TRBD1, a call not compared with the DNA. TRBV21-1 is a recognized pseudogene. CDR3 size: 15 residues.

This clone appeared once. As DNA, the CDR3 is TGTGCCAGCAGCCCCGGACTGTTTATCGAACAGCCCCAGCATTTT. It translates to CASSPGLFIEQPQHF. The rearrangement uses TRBV28 and TRBJ1-5; D ambiguous. CDR3 length: 15 residues. The V gene's germline CDR1 is MDHEN and CDR2 SYDVKM. V was pared by 6 bases and J by 7 bases, with 19 bases between.

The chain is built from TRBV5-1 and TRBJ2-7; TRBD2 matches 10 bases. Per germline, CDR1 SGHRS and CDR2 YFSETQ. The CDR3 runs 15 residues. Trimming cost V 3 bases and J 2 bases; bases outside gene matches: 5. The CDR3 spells CASSSQREGPYEQYF. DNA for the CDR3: TGCGCCAGCAGCTCCCAGCGGGAGGGCCCCTACGAGCAGTACTTC.

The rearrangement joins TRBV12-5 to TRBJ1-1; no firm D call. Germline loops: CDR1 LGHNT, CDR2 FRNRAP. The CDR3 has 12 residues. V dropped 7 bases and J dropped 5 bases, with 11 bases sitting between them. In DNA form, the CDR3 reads TGTGCTAGTGCTCCTACGGGGACTGAAGCTTTCTTT. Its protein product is CASAPTGTEAFF.

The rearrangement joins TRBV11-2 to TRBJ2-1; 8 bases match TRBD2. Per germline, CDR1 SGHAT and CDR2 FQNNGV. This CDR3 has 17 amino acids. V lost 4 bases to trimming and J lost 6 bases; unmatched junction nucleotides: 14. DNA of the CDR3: TGTGCCAGCAGCTGGGTGTCGGGACTAGAAGGCTCCAATGAGCAGTTCTTC. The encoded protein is CASSWVSGLEGSNEQFF.

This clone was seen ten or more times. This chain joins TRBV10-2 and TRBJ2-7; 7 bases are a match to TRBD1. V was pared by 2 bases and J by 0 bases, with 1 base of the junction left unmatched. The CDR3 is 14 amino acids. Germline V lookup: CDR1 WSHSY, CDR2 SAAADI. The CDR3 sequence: CASSEGDSSYEQYF. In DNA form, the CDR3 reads TGCGCCAGCAGTGAGGGGGACAGCTCCTACGAGCAGTACTTC.